This TCR beta chain was recorded in a study of T cell responses to AZD1222 COVID-19 vaccine. Repertoires were generated with immunoSEQ multiplex PCR, while TCRdb's copy carries only in-frame clones and drops some. The data show approximately 52,000 clones, roughly 90% seen once. Trimming cost V 3 bases and J 6 bases, with 11 bases left between them. There are 14 residues in the CDR3. CDR1 is LGHDT, CDR2 YNNKEL, per germline (reference sequence). The TCR was taken from an adult who received the AZD1222 COVID-19 vaccine. The V call is TRBV3-1 (or the pseudogene TRBV3-2), the J call TRBJ1-4, with a tentative D call TRBD1 (5 bases). Sequencing was performed on peripheral blood, taken 28 days after the second AZD1222 dose. The CDR3, as DNA: TGTGCCAGCAGCCAGCGGGGGAATGATGAAAAACTGTTTTTT. Its translation: CASSQRGNDEKLFF.